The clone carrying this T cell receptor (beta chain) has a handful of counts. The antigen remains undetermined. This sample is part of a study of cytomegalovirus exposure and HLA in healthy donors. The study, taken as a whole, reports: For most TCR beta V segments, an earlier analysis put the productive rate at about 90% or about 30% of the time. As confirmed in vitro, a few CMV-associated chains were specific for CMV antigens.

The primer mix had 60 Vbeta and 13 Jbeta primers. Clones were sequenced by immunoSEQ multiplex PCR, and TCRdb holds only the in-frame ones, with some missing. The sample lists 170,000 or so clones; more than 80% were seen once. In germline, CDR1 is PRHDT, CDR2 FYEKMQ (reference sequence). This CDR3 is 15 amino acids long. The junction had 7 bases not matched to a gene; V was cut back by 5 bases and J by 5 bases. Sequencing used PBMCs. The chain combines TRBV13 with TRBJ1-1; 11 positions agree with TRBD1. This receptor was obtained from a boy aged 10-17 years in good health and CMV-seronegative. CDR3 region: CASSLRDRGLTEAFF. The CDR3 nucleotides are TGTGCCAGCAGCCTGAGGGACAGGGGGTTGACTGAAGCTTTCTTT.